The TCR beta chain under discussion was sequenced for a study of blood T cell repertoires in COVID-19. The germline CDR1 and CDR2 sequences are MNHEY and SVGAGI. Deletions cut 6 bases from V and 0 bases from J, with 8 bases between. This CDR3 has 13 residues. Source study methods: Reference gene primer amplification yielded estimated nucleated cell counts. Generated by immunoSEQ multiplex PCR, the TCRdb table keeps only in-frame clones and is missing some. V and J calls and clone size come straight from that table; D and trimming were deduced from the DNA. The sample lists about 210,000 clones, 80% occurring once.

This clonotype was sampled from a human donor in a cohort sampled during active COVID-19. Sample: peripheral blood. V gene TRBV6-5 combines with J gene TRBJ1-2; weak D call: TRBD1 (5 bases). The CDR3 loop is CASRVTANYGYTF. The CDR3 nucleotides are TGTGCCAGCAGGGTGACAGCTAACTATGGCTACACCTTC.